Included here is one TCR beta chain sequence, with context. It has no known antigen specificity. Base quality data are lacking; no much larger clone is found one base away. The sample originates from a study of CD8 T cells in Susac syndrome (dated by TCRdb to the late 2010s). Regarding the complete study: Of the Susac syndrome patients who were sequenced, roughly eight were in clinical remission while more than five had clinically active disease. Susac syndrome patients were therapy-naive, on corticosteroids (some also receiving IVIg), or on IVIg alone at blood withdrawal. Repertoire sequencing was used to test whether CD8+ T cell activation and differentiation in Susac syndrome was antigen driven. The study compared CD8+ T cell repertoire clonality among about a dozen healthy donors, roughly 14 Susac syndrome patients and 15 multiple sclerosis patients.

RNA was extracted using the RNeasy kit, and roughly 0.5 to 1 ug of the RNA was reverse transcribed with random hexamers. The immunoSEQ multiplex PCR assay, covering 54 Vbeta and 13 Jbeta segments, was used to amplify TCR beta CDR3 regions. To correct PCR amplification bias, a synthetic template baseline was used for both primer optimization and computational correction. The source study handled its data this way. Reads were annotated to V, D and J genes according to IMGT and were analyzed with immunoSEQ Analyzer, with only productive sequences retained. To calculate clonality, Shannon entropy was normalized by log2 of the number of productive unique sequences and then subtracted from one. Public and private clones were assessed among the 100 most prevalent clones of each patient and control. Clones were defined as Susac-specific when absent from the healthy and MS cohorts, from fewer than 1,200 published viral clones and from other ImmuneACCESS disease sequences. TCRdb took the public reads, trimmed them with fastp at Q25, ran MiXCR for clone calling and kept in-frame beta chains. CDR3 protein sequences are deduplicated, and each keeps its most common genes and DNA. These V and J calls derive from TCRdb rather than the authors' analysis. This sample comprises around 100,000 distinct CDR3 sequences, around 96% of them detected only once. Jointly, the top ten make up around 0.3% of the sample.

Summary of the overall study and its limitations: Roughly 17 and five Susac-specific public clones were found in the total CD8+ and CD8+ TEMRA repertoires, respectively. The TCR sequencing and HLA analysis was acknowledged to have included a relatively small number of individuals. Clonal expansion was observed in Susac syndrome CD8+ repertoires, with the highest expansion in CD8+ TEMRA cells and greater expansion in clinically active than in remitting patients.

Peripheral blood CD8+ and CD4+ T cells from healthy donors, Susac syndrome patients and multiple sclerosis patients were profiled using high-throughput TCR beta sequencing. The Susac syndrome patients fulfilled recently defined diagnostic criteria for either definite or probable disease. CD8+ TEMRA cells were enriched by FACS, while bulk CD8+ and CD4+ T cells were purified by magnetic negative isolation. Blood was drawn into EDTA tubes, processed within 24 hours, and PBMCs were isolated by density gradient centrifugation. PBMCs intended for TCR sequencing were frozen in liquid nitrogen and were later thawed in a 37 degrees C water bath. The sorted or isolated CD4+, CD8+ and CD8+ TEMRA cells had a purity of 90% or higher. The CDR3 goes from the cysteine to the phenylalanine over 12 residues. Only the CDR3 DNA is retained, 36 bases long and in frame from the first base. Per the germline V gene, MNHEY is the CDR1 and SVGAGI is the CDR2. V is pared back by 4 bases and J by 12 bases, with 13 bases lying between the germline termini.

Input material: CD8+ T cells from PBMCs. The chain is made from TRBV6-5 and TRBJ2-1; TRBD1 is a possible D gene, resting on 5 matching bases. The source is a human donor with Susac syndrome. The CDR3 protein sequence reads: CASSSPRGGQFF. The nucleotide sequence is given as TGTGCCAGCAGTTCTCCTAGGGGTGGGCAGTTCTTC.